Described below is a single T cell receptor (beta chain) sequence and its context. The antigen remains undetermined. This specimen belongs to a study of cytotoxic CD8 clonotypes in ibrutinib-treated CLL. Study-wide points: Patients had baseline clonality above age-matched healthy donors, and this clonality moved with circulating CD8+ T-cell counts.

The V end was cut by 11 bases, the J end by 6 bases, with 10 bases between. The length of the CDR3 is 11 residues. Per the germline V gene, CDR1 is LNHDA and CDR2 is SQIVND (reference sequence). With sequencing, the targeted depth ranged from 1 in 200,000 to 1 in 1 million T cells. Profiling relied on immunoSEQ multiplex PCR, and the TCRdb table lists in-frame clones only, not all of them. The sample consists of 250,000 to 350,000 clones, 70% to 80% of them appearing once. The TCR sequence derives from a human donor with chronic lymphocytic leukemia. Here the sequenced sample was PBMCs, taken at disease progression, from a patient treated with ibrutinib. The V gene is TRBV19, the J gene TRBJ2-2; D gene uncertain. The CDR3 nucleotides read TGTGCCGTCCTAAGGGCCGGGGAGCTGTTTTTT. This codes for CAVLRAGELFF. Full variable domain (missing parts from reference TRBV19 and TRBJ2-2): DGGITQSPKYLFRKEGQNVTLSCEQNLNHDAMYWYRQDPGQGLRLIYYSQIVNDFQKGDIAEGYSVSREKKESFPLTVTSAQKNPTAFYLCAVLRAGELFFGEGSRLTVL.